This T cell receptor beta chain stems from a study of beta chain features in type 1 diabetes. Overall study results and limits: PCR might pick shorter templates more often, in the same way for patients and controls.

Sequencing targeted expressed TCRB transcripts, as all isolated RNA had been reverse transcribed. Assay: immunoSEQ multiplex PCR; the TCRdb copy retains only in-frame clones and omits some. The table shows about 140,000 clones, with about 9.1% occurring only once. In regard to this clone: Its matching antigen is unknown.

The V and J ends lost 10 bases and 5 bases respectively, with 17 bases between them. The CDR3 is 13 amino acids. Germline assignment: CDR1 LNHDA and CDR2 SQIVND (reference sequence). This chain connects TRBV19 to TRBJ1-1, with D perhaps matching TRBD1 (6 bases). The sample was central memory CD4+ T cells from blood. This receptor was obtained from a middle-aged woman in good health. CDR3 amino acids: CATDQAQGTEAFF. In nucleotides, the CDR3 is TGTGCCACCGATCAAGCACAGGGAACTGAAGCTTTCTTT.